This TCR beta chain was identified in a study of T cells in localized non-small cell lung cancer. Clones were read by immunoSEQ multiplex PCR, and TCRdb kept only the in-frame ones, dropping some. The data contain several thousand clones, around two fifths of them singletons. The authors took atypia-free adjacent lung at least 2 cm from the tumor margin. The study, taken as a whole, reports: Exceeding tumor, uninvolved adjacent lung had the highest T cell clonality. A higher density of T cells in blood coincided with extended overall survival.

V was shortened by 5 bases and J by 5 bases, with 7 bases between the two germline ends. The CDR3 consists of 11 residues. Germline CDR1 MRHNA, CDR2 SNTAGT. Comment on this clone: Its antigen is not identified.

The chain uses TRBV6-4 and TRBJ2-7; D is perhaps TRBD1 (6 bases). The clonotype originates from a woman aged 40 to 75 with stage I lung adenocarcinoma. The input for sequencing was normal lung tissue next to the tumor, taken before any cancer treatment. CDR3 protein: CASSYRDEQYF. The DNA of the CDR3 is TGTGCCAGCAGTTACAGGGACGAGCAGTACTTC.